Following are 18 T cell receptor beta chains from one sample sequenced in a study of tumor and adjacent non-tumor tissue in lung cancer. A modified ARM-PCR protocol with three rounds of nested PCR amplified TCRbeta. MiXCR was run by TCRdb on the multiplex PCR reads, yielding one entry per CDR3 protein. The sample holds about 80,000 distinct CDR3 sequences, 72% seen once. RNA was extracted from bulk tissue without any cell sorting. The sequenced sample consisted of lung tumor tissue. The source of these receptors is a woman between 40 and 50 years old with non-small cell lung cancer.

DNA of the CDR3: TGTGCCAGCAGGGCTATTGCAACTAATGAAAAACTGTTTTTT. Translating it yields CASRAIATNEKLFF. The chain links TRBV6-5 to TRBJ1-4; D not resolved. The CDR3 runs to 14 residues. Trimming took off 6 bases at V and 0 bases at J, with 8 bases between the two ends. CDR1 and CDR2 from the germline V gene are MNHEY and SVGAGI.

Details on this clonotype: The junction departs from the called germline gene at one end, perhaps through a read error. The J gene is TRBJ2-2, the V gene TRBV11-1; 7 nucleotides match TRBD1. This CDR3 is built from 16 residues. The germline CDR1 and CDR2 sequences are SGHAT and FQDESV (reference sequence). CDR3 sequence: CASSSSVTGNTGELFF. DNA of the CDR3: TGTGCCAGCAGCTCCTCCGTGACAGGGAACACCGGGGAGTTGTTTTTT. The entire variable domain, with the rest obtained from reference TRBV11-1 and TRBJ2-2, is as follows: EAEVAQSPRYKITEKSQAVAFWCDPISGHATLYWYRQILGQGPELLVQFQDESVVDDSQLPKDRFSAERLKGVDSTLKIQPAELGDSAMYLCASSSSVTGNTGELFFGEGSRLTVL.

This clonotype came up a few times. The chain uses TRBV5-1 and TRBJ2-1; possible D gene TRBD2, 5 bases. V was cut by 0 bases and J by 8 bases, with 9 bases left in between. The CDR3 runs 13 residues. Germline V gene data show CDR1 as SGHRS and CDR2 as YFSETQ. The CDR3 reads CASSLAGWDEQFF. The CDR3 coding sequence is TGCGCCAGCAGCTTGGCGGGGTGGGATGAGCAGTTCTTC.

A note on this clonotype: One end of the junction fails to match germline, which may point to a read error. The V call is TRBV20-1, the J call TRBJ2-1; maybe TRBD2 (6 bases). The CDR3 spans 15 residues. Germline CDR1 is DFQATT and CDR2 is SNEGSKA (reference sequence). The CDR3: CSTRDWGSGGDEQFF. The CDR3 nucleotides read TGCAGTACTAGAGATTGGGGTTCGGGCGGGGATGAGCAGTTCTTC.

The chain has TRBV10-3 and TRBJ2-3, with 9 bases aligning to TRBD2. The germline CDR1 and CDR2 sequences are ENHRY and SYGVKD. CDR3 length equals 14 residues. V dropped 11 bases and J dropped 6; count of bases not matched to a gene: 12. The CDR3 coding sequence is TGTGCCGCCAGTGCGGGAGGGGGCTATGATACGCAGTATTTT. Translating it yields CAASAGGGYDTQYF.

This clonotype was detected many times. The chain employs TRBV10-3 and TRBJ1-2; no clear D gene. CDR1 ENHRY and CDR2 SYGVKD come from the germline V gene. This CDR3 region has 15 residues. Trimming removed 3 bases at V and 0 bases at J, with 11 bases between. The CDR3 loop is CAISERQSANYGYTF. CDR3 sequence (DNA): TGTGCCATCAGTGAAAGGCAGAGTGCTAACTATGGCTACACCTTC.

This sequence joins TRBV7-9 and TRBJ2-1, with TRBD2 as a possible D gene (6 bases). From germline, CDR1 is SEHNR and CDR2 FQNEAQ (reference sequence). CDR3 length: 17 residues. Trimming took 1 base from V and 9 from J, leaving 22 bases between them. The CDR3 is CASSLGPDYGSLGEQFF. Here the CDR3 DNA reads TGTGCCAGCAGCTTAGGCCCGGACTACGGGTCGCTCGGTGAGCAGTTCTTC.

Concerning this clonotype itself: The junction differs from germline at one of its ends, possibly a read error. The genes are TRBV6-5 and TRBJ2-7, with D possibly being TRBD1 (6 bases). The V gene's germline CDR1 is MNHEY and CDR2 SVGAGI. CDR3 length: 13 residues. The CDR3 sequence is CAGRLTGTYEQYF. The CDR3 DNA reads TGTGCCGGCAGGCTAACGGGGACATACGAGCAGTACTTC.

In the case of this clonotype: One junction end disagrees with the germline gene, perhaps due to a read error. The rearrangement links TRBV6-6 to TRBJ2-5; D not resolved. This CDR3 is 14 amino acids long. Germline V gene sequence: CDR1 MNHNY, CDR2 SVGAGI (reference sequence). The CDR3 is CANSYRYEQETQYF. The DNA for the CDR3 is TGTGCCAACAGTTACCGGTACGAACAAGAGACCCAGTACTTC.

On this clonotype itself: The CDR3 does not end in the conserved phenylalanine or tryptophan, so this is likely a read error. The CDR3, as DNA: TGTGCTAGCAGCTTAGGATTCCTACCGCTGAAGAATGAGCAGTTCCTC. Its translation: CASSLGFLPLKNEQFL. The V call is TRBV11-3, the J call TRBJ2-1; D is ambiguous. The length of the CDR3 is 16 residues. CDR1 and CDR2 from the germline V gene are SGHNT and YENEEA.

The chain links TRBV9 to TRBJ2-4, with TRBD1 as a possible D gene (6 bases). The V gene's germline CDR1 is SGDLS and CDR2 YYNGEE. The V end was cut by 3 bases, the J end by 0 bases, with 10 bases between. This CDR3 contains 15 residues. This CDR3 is CASSAGTQAKNIQYF. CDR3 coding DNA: TGTGCCAGCAGCGCTGGGACACAAGCCAAAAACATTCAGTACTTC.

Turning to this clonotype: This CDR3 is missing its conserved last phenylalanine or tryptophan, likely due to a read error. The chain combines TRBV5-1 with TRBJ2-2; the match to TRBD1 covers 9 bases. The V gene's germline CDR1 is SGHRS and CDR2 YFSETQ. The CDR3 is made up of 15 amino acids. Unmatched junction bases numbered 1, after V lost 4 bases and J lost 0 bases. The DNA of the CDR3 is TGCGCCAGCAGCCGGGACAGGGCGAACACCGGGGAGCTGTTTTCT. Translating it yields CASSRDRANTGELFS.

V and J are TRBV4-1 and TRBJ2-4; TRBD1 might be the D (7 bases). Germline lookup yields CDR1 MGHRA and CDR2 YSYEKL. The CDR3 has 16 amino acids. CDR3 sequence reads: CSSSQGVADAKNIQYF. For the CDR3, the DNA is TGCAGCAGCAGCCAGGGGGTAGCGGATGCCAAAAACATTCAGTACTTC.

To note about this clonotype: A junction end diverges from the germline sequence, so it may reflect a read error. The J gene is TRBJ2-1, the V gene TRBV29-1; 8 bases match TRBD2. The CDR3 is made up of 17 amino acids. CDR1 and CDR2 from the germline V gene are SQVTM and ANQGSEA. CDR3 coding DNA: TGCATCGTTGAAGTCGGCCCAACTAGCGGATTCTACAATGAACAGTTCTTC. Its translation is CIVEVGPTSGFYNEQFF.

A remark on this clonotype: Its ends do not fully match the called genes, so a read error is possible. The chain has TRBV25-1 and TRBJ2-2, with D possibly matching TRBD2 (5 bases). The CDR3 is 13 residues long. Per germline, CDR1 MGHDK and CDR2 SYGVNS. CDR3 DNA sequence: TGTGCCAGCAGTGGCAGAAACACCGGGGAGATGTTTTTT. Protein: CASSGRNTGEMFF.

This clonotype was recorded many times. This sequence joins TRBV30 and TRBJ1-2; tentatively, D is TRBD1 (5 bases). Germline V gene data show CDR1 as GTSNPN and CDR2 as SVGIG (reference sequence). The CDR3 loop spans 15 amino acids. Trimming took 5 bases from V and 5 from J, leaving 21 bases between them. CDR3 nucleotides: TGTGCCTGGGGCACAGACAGCCGTCCATTTTATGGCTACACCTTC. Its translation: CAWGTDSRPFYGYTF.

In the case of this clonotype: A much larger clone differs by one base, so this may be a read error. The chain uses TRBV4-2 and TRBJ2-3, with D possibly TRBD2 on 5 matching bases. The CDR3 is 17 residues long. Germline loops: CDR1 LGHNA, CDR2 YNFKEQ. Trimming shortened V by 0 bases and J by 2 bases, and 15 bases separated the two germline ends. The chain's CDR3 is CASSQDNQRSHTDTQYF. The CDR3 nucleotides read TGTGCCAGCAGCCAAGATAATCAGCGGAGTCACACAGATACGCAGTATTTT.

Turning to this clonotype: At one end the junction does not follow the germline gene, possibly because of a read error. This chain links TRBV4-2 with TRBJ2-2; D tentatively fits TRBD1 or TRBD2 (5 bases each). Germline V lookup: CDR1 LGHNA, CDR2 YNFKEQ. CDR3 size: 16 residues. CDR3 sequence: CASSQSPSIYTGDLFF. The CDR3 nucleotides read TGTGCCAGCAGCCAAAGTCCTAGCATATACACCGGGGACCTGTTTTTT.